The clone carrying this TCR beta chain was detected a few times. No antigen is known for it. This CDR3 region has 17 residues. Germline V gene sequence: CDR1 MNHEY, CDR2 SVGEGT. The V gene end was trimmed by 2 bases and the J gene end by 3 bases; junction bases not matched to a gene: 8. Original data processing: Clinicopathological groups of papillary thyroid cancer showed CDR3 differences that were used to build a distant-metastasis classifier. TCRdb reprocessed the PCR reads using MiXCR. The V and J calls follow TCRdb's processing rather than the paper's. The table records roughly 40,000 clones, less than 25% of them present only once. The entry originates in a study of metastatic and nonmetastatic thyroid tumors. For the study at large: Where malignant and benign thyroid patients were concerned, repertoires were compared across blood and tumor or nodule tissue. Study results and caveats: Malignant thyroid tumors reportedly had TCR beta diversity that was significantly higher than in benign nodules, in blood and tumor.

Thyroid surgery was performed in patients who had received no treatment beforehand. This receptor was obtained from a female donor with papillary thyroid cancer or a benign thyroid nodule (not recorded which). Some clones in this sample may be carry-over from other donors' samples. V is TRBV6-2 or TRBV6-3 and J is TRBJ2-5, with TRBD2 matching over 11 bases. The sequencing input was tumor tissue. The CDR3 coding sequence is TGTGCCAGCAGTTACCTTACTAGCGGGAGCCTTAAAGAGACCCAGTACTTC. Translation: CASSYLTSGSLKETQYF.